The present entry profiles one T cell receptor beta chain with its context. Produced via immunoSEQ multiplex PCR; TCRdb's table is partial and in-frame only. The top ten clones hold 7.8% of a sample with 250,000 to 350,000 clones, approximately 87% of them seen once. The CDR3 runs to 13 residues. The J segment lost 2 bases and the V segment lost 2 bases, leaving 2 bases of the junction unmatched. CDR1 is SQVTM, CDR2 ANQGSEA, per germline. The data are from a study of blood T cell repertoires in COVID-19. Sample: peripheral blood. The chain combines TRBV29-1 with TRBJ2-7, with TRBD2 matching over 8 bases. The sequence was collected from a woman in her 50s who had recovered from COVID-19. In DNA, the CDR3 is TGCAGCGTTGAACTAGCGGGTACCTACGAGCAGTACTTC. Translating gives CSVELAGTYEQYF.